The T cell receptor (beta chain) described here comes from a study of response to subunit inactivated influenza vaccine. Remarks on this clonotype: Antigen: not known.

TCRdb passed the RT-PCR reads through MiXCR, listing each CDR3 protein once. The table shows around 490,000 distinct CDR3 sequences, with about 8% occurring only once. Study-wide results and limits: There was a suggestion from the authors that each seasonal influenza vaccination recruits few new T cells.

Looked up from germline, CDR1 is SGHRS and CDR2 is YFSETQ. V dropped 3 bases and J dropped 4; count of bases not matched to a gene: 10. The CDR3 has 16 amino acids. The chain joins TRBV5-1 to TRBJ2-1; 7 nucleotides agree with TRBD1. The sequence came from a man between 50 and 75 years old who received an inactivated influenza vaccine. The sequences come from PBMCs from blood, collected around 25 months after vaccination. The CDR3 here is CASSYQPDRAYNEQFF. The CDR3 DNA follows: TGCGCCAGCAGCTATCAGCCCGACAGGGCGTACAATGAGCAGTTCTTC. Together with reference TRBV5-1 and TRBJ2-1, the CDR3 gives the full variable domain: KAGVTQTPRYLIKTRGQQVTLSCSPISGHRSVSWYQQTPGQGLQFLFEYFSETQRNKGNFPGRFSGRQFSNSRSEMNVSTLELGDSALYLCASSYQPDRAYNEQFFGPGTRLTVL.